Presented here are 10 T cell receptor beta chains from one specimen sequenced in a study of blood T cell repertoires in COVID-19. Sequenced by immunoSEQ multiplex PCR; TCRdb stores in-frame clones only, minus some. The table records fewer than 400,000 clones, about 92% of them present only once. Sequenced input: PBMCs or T cells enriched from blood (not recorded which). These receptors all come from a woman in her twenties or thirties who had recovered from COVID-19.

The chain combines TRBV5-1 with TRBJ1-2; possible D gene TRBD1, 5 bases. The CDR3 totals 13 residues. Germline V CDR1 and CDR2: SGHRS, YFSETQ. Trimming removed 3 bases from V and 2 bases from J, with 8 bases in between. The CDR3 DNA sequence: TGCGCCAGCAGCTCGGCAGGGAACTATGGCTACACCTTC. This translates into CASSSAGNYGYTF.

The rearrangement links TRBV2 to TRBJ2-5; TRBD2 matches at 10 bases. In germline, CDR1 is SNHLY, CDR2 FYNNEI. The V segment lost 4 bases and the J segment 2 bases; nucleotides outside the gene matches: 4. This CDR3 region has 15 residues. CDR3 sequence: CASSGERGGQETQYF. The CDR3 DNA reads as TGTGCCAGCAGTGGTGAGCGGGGGGGACAAGAGACCCAGTACTTC.

The chain links TRBV28 to TRBJ1-1, with D perhaps matching TRBD1 (6 bases). The CDR3 covers 13 residues. Trimming shortened V by 9 bases and J by 4 bases, and 15 bases separated the two germline ends. CDR1 is MDHEN and CDR2 is SYDVKM in the germline V gene. In DNA form, the CDR3 reads TGTGCCAGTCTTTCCCAGGGGTTCACTGAAGCTTTCTTT. This codes for CASLSQGFTEAFF.

This clone showed up just once. This CDR3 is also generated by other DNA sequences in the sample. The chain combines TRBV28 with TRBJ2-7; D perhaps matches TRBD2 (6 bases). The CDR3 consists of 12 residues. Germline V gives CDR1 MDHEN, CDR2 SYDVKM. Trimming shortened V by 3 bases and J by 4 bases, and 7 bases separated the two germline ends. The CDR3 bases are TGTGCCAGCAGTTTGGGGGGTTACGAGCAGTACTTC. Translated, it gives CASSLGGYEQYF. Full variable domain (outside the CDR3, taken from reference TRBV28 and TRBJ2-7): DVKVTQSSRYLVKRTGEKVFLECVQDMDHENMFWYRQDPGLGLRLIYFSYDVKMKEKGDIPEGYSVSREKKERFSLILESASTNQTSMYLCASSLGGYEQYFGPGTRLTVT.

The genes are TRBV30 and TRBJ2-1, with 7 positions matching TRBD1. V was pared by 1 base and J by 7 bases, with 7 bases of the junction left unmatched. In germline, CDR1 is GTSNPN, CDR2 SVGIG (reference sequence). CDR3 length equals 14 residues. The CDR3 DNA is TGTGCCTGGAGTGAAGGGGGACAGCTTAATGAGCAGTTCTTC. This sequence encodes CAWSEGGQLNEQFF.

This chain joins TRBV11-3 and TRBJ2-7, with D possibly TRBD2 on 5 matching bases. The V gene's germline CDR1 is SGHNT and CDR2 YENEEA. This CDR3 is 15 amino acids long. V gave up 3 bases and J gave up 3 bases, with 15 bases separating them. The CDR3 is CASSLGDSSIYEQYF. Here the CDR3 DNA reads TGTGCCAGCAGCTTGGGAGACTCATCCATCTACGAGCAGTACTTC.

The chain has TRBV6-5 and TRBJ1-6; the match to TRBD1 covers 7 bases. Germline CDR1 is MNHEY and CDR2 is SVGAGI. CDR3 length: 15 amino acids. V was pared by 4 bases and J by 5 bases, with 5 bases of the junction left unmatched. CDR3: CASSSTGVNNSPLHF. CDR3 coding DNA: TGTGCCAGCAGTTCCACAGGGGTGAATAATTCACCCCTCCACTTT.

The gene calls are TRBV2 and TRBJ2-6; D possibly corresponds to TRBD1 (6 bases). The germline V gene encodes CDR1 SNHLY and CDR2 FYNNEI. CDR3 length: 18 amino acids. Trimming took 10 bases from V and 2 from J, leaving 24 bases between them. CDR3 coding DNA: TGTGCCAACTCCCACGAAACGGCAGGGGTCCCTGGGGCCAACGTCCTGACTTTC. It yields the protein CANSHETAGVPGANVLTF. The full variable domain, in which reference TRBV2 and TRBJ2-6 provide the parts outside the CDR3, is EPEVTQTPSHQVTQMGQEVILRCVPISNHLYFYWYRQILGQKVEFLVSFYNNEISEKSEIFDDQFSVERPDGSNFTLKIRSTKLEDSAMYFCANSHETAGVPGANVLTFGAGSRLTVL.

The J gene is TRBJ1-4, the V gene TRBV7-2; D gene unclear. With 5 bases removed from V and 8 bases from J, the gap between germline ends came to 18 bases. CDR1 and CDR2 from the germline V gene are SGHTA and FQGNSA. The CDR3 runs 15 residues. CDR3 sequence: CASSPNSGNKEKLFF. The CDR3 nucleotides read TGTGCCAGCAGCCCCAATTCGGGAAACAAGGAAAAACTGTTTTTT. The whole variable domain, remainder taken from reference TRBV7-2 and TRBJ1-4, is GAGVSQSPSNKVTEKGKDVELRCDPISGHTALYWYRQSLGQGLEFLIYFQGNSAPDKSGLPSDRFSAERTGGSVSTLTIQRTQQEDSAVYLCASSPNSGNKEKLFFGSGTQLSVL.

This sequence joins TRBV4-3 and TRBJ2-1; D is possibly TRBD2 (6 bases). This CDR3 has 15 residues. V lost 0 bases to trimming and J lost 2 bases, with 8 bases between them. Per the germline V gene, CDR1 is LGHNA and CDR2 is YSLEER. The DNA for the CDR3 is TGCGCCAGCAGCCAAGATGGAGGGGCCTACAATGAGCAGTTCTTC. This sequence encodes CASSQDGGAYNEQFF.